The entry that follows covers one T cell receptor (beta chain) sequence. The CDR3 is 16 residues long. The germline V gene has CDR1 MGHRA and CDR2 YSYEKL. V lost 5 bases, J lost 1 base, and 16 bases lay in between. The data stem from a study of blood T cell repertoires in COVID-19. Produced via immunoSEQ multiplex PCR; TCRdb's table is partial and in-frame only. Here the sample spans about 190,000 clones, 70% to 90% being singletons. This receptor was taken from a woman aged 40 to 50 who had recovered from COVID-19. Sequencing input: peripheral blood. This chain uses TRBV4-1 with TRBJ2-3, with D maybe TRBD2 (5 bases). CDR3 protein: CASSGGHNGGTDTQYF. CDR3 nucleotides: TGCGCCAGCAGCGGCGGGCATAATGGAGGCACAGATACGCAGTATTTT.